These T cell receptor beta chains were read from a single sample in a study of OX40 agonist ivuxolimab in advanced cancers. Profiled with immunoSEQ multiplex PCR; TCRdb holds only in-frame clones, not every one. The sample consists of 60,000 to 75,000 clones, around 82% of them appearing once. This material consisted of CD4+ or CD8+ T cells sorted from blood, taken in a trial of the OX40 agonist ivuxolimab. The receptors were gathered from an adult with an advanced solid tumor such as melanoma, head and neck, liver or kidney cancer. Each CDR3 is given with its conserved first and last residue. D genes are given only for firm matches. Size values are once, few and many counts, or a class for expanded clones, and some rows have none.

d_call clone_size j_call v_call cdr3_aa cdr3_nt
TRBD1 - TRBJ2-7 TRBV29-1 CSVGGTGESTYEQYF TGCAGCGTTGGGGGGACAGGGGAATCAACCTACGAGCAGTACTTC
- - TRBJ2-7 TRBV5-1 CASSSPDRSHEQYF TGCGCCAGCAGCTCCCCCGACCGAAGCCACGAGCAGTACTTC
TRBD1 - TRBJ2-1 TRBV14 CASSSHRGLRNNEQFF TGTGCCAGCAGCTCTCACAGGGGGTTAAGGAACAATGAGCAGTTCTTC
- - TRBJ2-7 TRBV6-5 CASSYISYEQYF TGTGCCAGCAGTTACATCTCCTACGAGCAGTACTTC
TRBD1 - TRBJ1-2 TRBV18 CASSPGQEAYGYTF TGTGCCAGCTCACCCGGACAGGAGGCCTATGGCTACACCTTC
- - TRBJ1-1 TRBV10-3 CAISESRRSNTEAFF TGTGCCATCAGTGAGAGCAGGCGGTCGAACACTGAAGCTTTCTTT
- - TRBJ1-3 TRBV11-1 CASSSRDGSSGNTIYF TGTGCCAGCAGCAGCCGGGACGGGAGCTCTGGAAACACCATATATTTT
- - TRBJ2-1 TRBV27 CASPNNEQFF TGTGCCAGCCCGAACAATGAGCAGTTCTTC
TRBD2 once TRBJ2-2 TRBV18 CASSPPRTSGGYTGELFF TGTGCCAGCTCACCACCGCGGACTAGCGGGGGGTACACCGGGGAGCTGTTTTTT
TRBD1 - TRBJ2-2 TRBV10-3 CAISESWTRQGGTGELFF TGTGCCATCAGTGAAAGTTGGACGAGACAGGGCGGCACCGGGGAGCTGTTTTTT
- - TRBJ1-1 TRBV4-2 CASSQVWGGMNTEAFF TGTGCCAGCAGCCAAGTATGGGGTGGGATGAACACTGAAGCTTTCTTT
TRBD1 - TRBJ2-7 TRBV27 CASSSLDRGVYEQYF TGTGCCAGCAGTTCCTTGGACAGGGGGGTCTACGAGCAGTACTTC
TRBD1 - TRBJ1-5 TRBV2 CATHRGGNQPQHF TGTGCCACCCACAGGGGGGGCAATCAGCCCCAGCATTTT
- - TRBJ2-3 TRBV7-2 CASTNPDVWGTDTQYF TGTGCCAGCACCAACCCGGACGTATGGGGCACAGATACGCAGTATTTT
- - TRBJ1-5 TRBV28 CASSFYSNQPQHF TGTGCCAGCAGTTTCTATAGCAATCAGCCCCAGCATTTT
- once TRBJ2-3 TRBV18 CASSPELLTDTQYF TGTGCCAGCTCACCAGAACTACTCACAGATACGCAGTATTTT
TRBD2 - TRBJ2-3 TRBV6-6 CASKVAGGATDTQYF TGTGCCAGCAAGGTAGCGGGGGGGGCCACAGATACGCAGTATTTT
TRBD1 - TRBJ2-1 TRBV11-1 CASSLFGGTGTIF TGTGCCAGCAGCTTATTCGGCGGGACAGGGACAATCTTC
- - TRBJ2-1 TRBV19 CASSIRNEQFF TGTGCCAGTAGTATTAGAAATGAGCAGTTCTTC
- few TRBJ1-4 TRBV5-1 CASSLNPGFNEKLFF TGCGCCAGCAGCTTGAACCCAGGGTTTAATGAAAAACTGTTTTTT
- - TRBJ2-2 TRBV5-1 CASSWRGTPLDTGELFF TGCGCCAGCAGCTGGAGGGGGACACCCCTCGACACCGGGGAGCTGTTTTTT
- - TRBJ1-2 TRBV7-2 CASSLRGRNNYGYTF TGTGCCAGCAGCTTACGGGGCAGGAATAACTATGGCTACACCTTC